This T cell receptor (beta chain) stems from a study of identical twins. As to this clonotype: Its antigen is still unknown.

MiXCR, run by TCRdb on the 5' RACE reads, gives a single entry per CDR3 protein. The data show a few hundred thousand distinct CDR3 sequences, roughly 9% seen once. Study results and caveats: Memory repertoires showed no such pattern, whereas abundant cord blood beta clonotypes carried fewer insertions.

This CDR3 contains 14 residues. Germline loops: CDR1 SGDLS, CDR2 YYNGEE. Trimming pared 0 bases from V and 4 bases from J, leaving 7 bases between. Material for sequencing was naive T cells sorted from blood. The V call is TRBV9, the J call TRBJ2-2; D unclear. The clonotype comes from a woman aged 45-60 years in good health. The CDR3 bases are TGTGCCAGCAGCGTAGTAGCAGTCACCGGGGAGCTGTTTTTT. It translates to CASSVVAVTGELFF.